This TCR beta chain originates from a study of blood T cell repertoires in COVID-19. Study details: PBMCs, B-cell-depleted T cells, or T cells provided the cDNA or gDNA that made up the material.

This clone has a single count. Clones were read by immunoSEQ multiplex PCR, and TCRdb kept only the in-frame ones, dropping some. The sample lists some 350,000 clones, 87% occurring once. The V and J ends lost 4 bases and 11 bases respectively, with 14 bases between them. Germline V gives CDR1 SQVTM, CDR2 ANQGSEA. This CDR3 has 11 residues. The clonotype was recovered from a woman younger than 45 who had recovered from COVID-19. The rearrangement links TRBV29-1 to TRBJ1-1, with a possible D match to TRBD1 (6 bases). The sequencing sample was made of PBMCs or T cells enriched from blood (not recorded which). CDR3 in amino acids: CSVGTAAGAFF. For the CDR3, the DNA is TGCAGCGTTGGGACAGCCGCCGGGGCTTTCTTT.